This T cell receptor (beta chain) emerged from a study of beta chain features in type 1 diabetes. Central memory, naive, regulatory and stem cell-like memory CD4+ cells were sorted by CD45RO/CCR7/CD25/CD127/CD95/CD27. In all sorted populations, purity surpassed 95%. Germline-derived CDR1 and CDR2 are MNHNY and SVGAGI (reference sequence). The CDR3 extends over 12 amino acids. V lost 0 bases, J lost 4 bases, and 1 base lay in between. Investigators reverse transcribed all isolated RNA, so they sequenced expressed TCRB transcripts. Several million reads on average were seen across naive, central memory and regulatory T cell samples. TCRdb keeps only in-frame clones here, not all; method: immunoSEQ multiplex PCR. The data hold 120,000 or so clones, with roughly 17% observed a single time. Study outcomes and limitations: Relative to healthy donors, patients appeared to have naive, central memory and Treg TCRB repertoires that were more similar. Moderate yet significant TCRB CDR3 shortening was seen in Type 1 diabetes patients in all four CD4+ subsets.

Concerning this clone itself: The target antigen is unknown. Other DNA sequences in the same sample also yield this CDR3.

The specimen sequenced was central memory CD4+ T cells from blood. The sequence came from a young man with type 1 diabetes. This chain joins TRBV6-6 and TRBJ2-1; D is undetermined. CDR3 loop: CASSYSYNEQFF. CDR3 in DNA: TGTGCCAGCAGTTACTCATACAATGAGCAGTTCTTC.